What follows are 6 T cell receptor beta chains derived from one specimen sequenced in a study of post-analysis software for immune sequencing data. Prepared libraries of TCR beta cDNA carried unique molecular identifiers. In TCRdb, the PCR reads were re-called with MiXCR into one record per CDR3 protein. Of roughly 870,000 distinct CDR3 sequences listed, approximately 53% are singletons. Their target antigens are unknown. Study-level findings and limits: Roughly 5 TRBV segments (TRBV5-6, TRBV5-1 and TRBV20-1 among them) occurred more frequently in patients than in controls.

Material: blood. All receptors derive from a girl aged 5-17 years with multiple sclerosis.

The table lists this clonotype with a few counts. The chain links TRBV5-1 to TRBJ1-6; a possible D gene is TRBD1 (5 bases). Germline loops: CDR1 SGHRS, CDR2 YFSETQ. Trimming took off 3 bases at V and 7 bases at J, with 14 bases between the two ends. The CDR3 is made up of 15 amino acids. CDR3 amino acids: CASSWGPEGNSPLHF. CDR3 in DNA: TGCGCCAGCAGCTGGGGACCGGAAGGCAATTCACCCCTCCACTTT.

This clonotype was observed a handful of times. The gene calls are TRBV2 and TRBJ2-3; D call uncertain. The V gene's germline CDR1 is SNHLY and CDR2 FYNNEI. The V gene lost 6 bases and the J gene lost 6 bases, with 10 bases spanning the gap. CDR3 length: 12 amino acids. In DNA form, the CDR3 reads TGTGCCAGCAGCAAAACCGGGGATACGCAGTATTTT. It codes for CASSKTGDTQYF.

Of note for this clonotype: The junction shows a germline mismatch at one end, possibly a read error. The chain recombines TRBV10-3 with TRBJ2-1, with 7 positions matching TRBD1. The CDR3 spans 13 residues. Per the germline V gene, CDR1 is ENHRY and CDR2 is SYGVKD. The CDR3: CAIGDRPYSEQFF. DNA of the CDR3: TGTGCCATCGGGGACAGACCCTACAGTGAGCAGTTCTTC.

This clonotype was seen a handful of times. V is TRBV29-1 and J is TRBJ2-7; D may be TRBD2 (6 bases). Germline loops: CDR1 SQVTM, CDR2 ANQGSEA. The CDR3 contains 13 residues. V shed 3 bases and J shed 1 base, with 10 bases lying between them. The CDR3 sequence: CSVDIAESYEQYF. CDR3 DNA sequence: TGCAGCGTTGACATAGCGGAATCCTACGAGCAGTACTTC.

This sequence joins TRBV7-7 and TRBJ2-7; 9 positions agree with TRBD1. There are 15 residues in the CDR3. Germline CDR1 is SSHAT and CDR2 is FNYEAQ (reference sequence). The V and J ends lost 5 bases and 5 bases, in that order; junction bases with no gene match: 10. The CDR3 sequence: CASSPTTGGMHEQYF. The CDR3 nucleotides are TGTGCCAGCAGCCCGACGACAGGGGGGATGCACGAGCAGTACTTC.

The CDR3 sequence: CSARVETGNTEAFF. As DNA, the CDR3 is TGCAGTGCTAGAGTGGAGACAGGGAACACTGAAGCTTTCTTT. This chain joins TRBV20-1 and TRBJ1-1, with D perhaps TRBD1 (6 bases). Trimming removed 1 base from V and 1 base from J, with 10 bases in between. Germline V gene lookup returns CDR1 DFQATT and CDR2 SNEGSKA (reference sequence). The CDR3 loop spans 14 amino acids.